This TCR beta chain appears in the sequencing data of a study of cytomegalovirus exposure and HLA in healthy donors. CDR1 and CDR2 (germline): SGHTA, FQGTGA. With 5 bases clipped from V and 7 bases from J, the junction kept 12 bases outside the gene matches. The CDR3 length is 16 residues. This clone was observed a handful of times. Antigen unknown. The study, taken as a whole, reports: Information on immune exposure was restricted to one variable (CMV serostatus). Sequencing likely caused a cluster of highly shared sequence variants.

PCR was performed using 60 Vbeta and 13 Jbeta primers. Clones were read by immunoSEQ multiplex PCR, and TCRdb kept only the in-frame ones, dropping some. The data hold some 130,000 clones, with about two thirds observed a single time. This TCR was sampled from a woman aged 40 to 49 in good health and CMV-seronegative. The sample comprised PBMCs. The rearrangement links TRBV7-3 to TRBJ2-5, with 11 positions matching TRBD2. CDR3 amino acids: CASSPRSGGAIGTQYF. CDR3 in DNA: TGTGCCAGCAGCCCCCGTAGCGGGGGGGCCATCGGGACCCAGTACTTC.